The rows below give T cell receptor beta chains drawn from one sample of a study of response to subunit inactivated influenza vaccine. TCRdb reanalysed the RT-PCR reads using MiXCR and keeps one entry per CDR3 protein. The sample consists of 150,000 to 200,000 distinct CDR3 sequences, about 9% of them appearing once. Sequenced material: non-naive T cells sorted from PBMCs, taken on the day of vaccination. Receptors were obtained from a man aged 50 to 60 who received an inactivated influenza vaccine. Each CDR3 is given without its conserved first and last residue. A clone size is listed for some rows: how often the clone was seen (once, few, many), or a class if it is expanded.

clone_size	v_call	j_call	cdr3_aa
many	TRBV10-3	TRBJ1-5	AIRDRLDQPQH
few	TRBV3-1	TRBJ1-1	ASSQVAHSEAF
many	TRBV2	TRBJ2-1	ASTSPGGQGLHEQF
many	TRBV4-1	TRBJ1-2	ASSQDATRYGYT
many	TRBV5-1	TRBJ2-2	ASSLVAGELF
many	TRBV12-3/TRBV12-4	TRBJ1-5	ASSRQGLPGGQPQH
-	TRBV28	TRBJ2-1	ASSGLARLYNEQF
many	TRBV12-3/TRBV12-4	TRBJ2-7	ASSLGTGKSEQY
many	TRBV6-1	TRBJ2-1	ASSPSSSSGGAVEQF
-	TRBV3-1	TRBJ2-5	ASSQELAANVLQETQY
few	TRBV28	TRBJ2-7	ASSPQGARYEQY
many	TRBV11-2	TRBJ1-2	ASSSGQNYGYT
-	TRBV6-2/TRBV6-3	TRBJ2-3	ASQRDPTDTQY
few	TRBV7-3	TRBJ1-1	ASSSQLGTQDMNTEAF
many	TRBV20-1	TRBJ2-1	SARAKTSGGPGEQF
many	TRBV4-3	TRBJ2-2	ASRAGTGYTGELF
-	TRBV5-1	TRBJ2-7	ASSLGGQFYEQY
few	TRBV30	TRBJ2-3	AWSADSGVNTDTQY
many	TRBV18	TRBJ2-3	ASAGDGTSTDTQY
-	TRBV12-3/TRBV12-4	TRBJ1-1	ASSPGTADLEAF
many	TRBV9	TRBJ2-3	ASSVGSQGIIDTQY
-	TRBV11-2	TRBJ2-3	ASSPGTSGGTDTQY
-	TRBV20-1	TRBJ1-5	SARAQAGLSQPQH
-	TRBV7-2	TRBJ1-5	ASSSQGPGVGQPQH
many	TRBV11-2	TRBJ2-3	ASTEGLVADTQY
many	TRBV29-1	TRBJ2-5	SVAGSETIQETQY
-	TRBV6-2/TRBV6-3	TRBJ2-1	ASTGGTTYNEQF